This T cell receptor (beta chain) was found in a study of T cells in Graves' hyperthyroidism and ophthalmopathy (dated by TCRdb to about 2019). About the investigation overall: Peripheral blood samples were taken at initial diagnosis, before any treatment was given. The paper reports TCR Vbeta CDR3 sequencing of approximately 140 peripheral blood samples: around 41 ophthalmopathy, roughly 80 hyperthyroidism and roughly 17 progressor patients. Whether ophthalmopathy could be predicted prospectively was tested in an independent validation cohort made up of 18 to 20 hyperthyroidism patients plus 17 patients who later progressed to ophthalmopathy. After blood sampling, hyperthyroidism patients were treated with methimazole at a starting dose of 30 mg daily, and ophthalmopathy patients were treated with high-dose intravenous methylprednisolone. The study also compared thyroid tissue and blood T-cell repertoires from 5 to 7 Graves' hyperthyroidism patients. To identify TCR V-J signatures that set the groups apart, the researchers used a discovery cohort of about a hundred patients, made up of about 44 with Graves' ophthalmopathy and about 60 with stable Graves' hyperthyroidism. The 90 to 100 discovery patients were randomly split 7:3 into training and test sets. Overall results and qualifications from the work: Most expanded thyroid clonotypes (frequency above 0.001) were also detected in blood, a finding suggesting that blood repertoires may reflect thyroid immune responses. A model built on a 13 V-J signature distinguished ophthalmopathy from stable hyperthyroidism, reaching approximately 89% sensitivity and approximately 83% specificity in cross-validation and 80%/75% in testing. In validation, the model predicted progression to ophthalmopathy with 65% to 71% sensitivity and around 72% specificity, a median of 6.5 months before onset. Sample size was not statistically predetermined, and investigators were not blinded to group allocation.

Relative to germline, V is missing 0 bases and J is missing 6 bases, with 3 bases of the junction outside any gene match. CDR1 and CDR2, looked up from the germline V gene, are MDHEN and SYDVKM. From the cysteine through the phenylalanine, the CDR3 covers 14 amino acids. Kept here is only the CDR3 DNA, which spans 42 bases and is read in frame from base 1. Graves' hyperthyroidism was defined as stable when no progression to ophthalmopathy occurred over 18 months of follow-up. Hyperthyroidism patients were newly diagnosed, with disease duration under 2 months, and aged 18 to 65 years. The study excluded patients with uncontrolled infections, other autoimmune diseases, pregnancy or lactation. Diagnoses were established on the basis of clinical symptoms, serum thyroxine and TRAb, thyroid ultrasound, and orbital computed tomography. Ficoll-Paque density gradient centrifugation was used to isolate PBMCs from around 9.1 ml of fresh peripheral blood. Total RNA was extracted with Trizol reagent, and quality was checked on an Agilent 2100 Bioanalyzer.

This clonotype was recorded many times. The antigen this receptor binds is unknown. The record has no base qualities; no much larger clone is one base away. TCR beta CDR3 regions were amplified from RNA transcripts. The first round of RT-PCR for the TCR CDR3 was performed with the HTBI primer set and the Qiagen OneStep RT-PCR kit. Libraries were constructed in a second round of multiplex PCR, after which size selection and purification were performed. The libraries were sequenced on an Illumina HiSeq2000 using paired-end 100 bp reads. As for the original processing: SOAPnuke was used to process the raw data, removing reads that contained adapters or uncalled bases, had a mean Phred below 15, or lacked an exact match to the constant primer or identifier. High-quality paired reads were merged using COPE v1.2.5, and each unique nucleotide sequence was defined as a clonotype. MiTCR v1.1 was used to align clonotypes to the IMGT TRBV, TRBD and TRBJ reference segments. The analysis included only V-J combinations with a frequency above 0.0001, which together covered approximately 99% of the repertoires. The TCS score was defined as F50 (clonal expansion) divided by E x V (chaos), with BLOSUM62-based TCRdist calculated between CDR3 peptides within each V-J. Welch's t-statistics and random forest reduced around 520 V-J features to 10 to 15, which were used in a naive Bayes classifier (R e1071). Clones were called with MiXCR by TCRdb after fastp trimmed the public reads at Q25, and only in-frame beta chains were retained. Entries are consolidated by CDR3 protein sequence, retaining the most common genes and DNA. TCRdb's processing, not the study's, gives the V and J calls here. Recorded for this sample are fewer than 900,000 distinct CDR3 sequences; approximately 16% of them occurred a single time. The ten largest clones take up around 7.7% of the sample.

The chain uses TRBV28 and TRBJ2-7; 9 nucleotides in the junction match TRBD1. The sequenced sample was blood. This sequence originates from a man aged 18 to 29 with Graves' hyperthyroidism. The CDR3 corresponds to CASSLWGQGGEQYF. The DNA is TGTGCCAGCAGTTTATGGGGACAGGGTGGCGAGCAGTACTTC.